The source of this T cell receptor beta chain is a study of cytomegalovirus exposure and HLA in healthy donors. With respect to this clone: Its cognate antigen is unknown.

PCR was performed using 60 Vbeta and 13 Jbeta primers. The method was immunoSEQ multiplex PCR; TCRdb's version includes in-frame clones alone and lacks a portion of them. Among 200,000 to 250,000 clones listed, about 74% were seen once. Findings of the study overall: Most likely, a cluster of highly shared sequence variants arose as a sequencing artifact. Fewer than 200 TCR beta chains were listed as cytomegalovirus-associated. An analysis that came later showed most CMV-associated TCR beta chains appearing HLA-restricted. TCR beta sequences numbering around 15,000 were associated with HLA alleles at 0.05 false discovery rate in a later analysis.

The CDR3 spans 16 residues. Per the germline V gene, CDR1 is MNHEY and CDR2 is SMNVEV (reference sequence). V shed 6 bases and J shed 0 bases, with 18 bases lying between them. This sequence originates from a man aged 35-49 years in good health and CMV-seronegative. Sequences were obtained from PBMCs. V usage is TRBV27 and J usage is TRBJ2-7; maybe TRBD1 (5 bases). This CDR3 reads CASSPTETSSSYEQYF. CDR3 coding DNA: TGTGCCAGCAGCCCGACAGAGACCAGCAGCTCCTACGAGCAGTACTTC.